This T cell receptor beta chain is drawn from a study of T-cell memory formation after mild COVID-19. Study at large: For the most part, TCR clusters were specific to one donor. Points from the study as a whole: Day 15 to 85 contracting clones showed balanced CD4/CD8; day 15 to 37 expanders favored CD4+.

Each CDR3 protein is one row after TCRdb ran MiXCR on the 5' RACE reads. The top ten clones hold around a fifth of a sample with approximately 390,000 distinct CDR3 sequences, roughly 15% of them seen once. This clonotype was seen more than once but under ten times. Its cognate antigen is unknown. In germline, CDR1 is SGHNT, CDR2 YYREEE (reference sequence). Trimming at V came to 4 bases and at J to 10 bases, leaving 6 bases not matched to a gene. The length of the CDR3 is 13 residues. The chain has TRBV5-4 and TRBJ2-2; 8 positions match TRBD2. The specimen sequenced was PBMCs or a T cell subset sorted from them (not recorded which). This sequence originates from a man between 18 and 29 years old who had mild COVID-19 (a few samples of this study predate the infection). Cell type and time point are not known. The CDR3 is CASSPGGGAELFF. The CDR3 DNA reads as TGTGCCAGCAGCCCGGGGGGGGGCGCGGAGCTGTTTTTT.